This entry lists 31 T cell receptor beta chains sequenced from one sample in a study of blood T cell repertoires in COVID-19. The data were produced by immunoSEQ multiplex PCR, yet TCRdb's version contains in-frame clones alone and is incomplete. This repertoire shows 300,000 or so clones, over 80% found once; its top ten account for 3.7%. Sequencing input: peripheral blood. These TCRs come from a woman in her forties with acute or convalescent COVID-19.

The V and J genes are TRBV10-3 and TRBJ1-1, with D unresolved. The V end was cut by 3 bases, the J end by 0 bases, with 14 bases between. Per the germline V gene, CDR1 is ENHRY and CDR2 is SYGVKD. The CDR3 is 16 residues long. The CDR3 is CAISENSPALNTEAFF. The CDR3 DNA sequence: TGTGCCATCAGTGAAAACAGTCCCGCCTTGAACACTGAAGCTTTCTTT.

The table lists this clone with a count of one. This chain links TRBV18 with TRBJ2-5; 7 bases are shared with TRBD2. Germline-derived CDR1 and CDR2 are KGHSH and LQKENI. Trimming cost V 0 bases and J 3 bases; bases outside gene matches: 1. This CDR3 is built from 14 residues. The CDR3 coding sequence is TGTGCCAGCTCACCACCGGGGAGGGAAGAGACCCAGTACTTC. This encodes CASSPPGREETQYF.

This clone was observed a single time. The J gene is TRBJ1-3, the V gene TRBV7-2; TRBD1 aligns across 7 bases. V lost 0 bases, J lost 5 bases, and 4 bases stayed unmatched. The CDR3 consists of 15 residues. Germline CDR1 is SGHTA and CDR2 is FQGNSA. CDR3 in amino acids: CASSLAPGGRNTIYF. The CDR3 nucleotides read TGTGCCAGCAGCTTAGCCCCAGGGGGGAGAAACACCATATATTTT.

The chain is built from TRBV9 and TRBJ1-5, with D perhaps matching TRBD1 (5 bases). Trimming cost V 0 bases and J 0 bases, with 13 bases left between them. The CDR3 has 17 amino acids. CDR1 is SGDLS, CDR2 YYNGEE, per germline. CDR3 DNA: TGTGCCAGCAGCGTAGACGGGGGACCCCTTAGCAATCAGCCCCAGCATTTT. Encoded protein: CASSVDGGPLSNQPQHF.

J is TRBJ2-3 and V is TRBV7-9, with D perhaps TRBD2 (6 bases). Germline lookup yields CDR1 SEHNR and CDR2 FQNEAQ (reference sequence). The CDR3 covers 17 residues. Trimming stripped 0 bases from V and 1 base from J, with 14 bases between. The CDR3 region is CASSLAAAGRGTDTQYF. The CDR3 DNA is TGTGCCAGCAGCTTAGCGGCAGCGGGCAGGGGCACAGATACGCAGTATTTT. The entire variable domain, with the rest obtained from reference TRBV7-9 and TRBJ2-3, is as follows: DTGVSQNPRHKITKRGQNVTFRCDPISEHNRLYWYRQTLGQGPEFLTYFQNEAQLEKSRLLSDRFSAERPKGSFSTLEIQRTEQGDSAMYLCASSLAAAGRGTDTQYFGPGTRLTVL.

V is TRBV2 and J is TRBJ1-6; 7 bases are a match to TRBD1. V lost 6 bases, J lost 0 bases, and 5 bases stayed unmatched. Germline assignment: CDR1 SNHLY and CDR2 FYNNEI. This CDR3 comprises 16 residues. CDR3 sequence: CASRRQGSSYNSPLHF. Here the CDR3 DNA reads TGTGCCAGCAGACGACAGGGTTCCTCCTATAATTCACCCCTCCACTTT.

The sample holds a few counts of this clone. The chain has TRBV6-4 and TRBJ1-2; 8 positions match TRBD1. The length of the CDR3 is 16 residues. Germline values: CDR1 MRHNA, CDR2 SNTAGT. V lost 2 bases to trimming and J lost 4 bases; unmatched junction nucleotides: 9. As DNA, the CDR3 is TGTGCCAGCAGTGACACACTCCAGGGGGCCTTCTATGGCTACACCTTC. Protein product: CASSDTLQGAFYGYTF.

In nucleotides, the CDR3 is TGTGCCAGCAACCAGGATAGCAATCAGCCCCAGCATTTT. This translates into CASNQDSNQPQHF. J is TRBJ1-5 and V is TRBV2, with D unresolved. The CDR3 contains 13 residues. Per the germline V gene, CDR1 is SNHLY and CDR2 is FYNNEI. Deletions cut 7 bases from V and 0 bases from J, with 7 bases between.

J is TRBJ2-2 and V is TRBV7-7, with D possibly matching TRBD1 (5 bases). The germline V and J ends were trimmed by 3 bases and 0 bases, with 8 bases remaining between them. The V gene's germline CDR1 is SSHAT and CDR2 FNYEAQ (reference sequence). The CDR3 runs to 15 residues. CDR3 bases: TGTGCCAGCAGCTTGGGGCTTCCGAACACCGGGGAGCTGTTTTTT. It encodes CASSLGLPNTGELFF.

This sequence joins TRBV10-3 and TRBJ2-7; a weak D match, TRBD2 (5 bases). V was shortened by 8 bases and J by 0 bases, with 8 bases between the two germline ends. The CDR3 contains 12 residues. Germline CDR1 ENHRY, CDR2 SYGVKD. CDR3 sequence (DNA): TGTGCCATCGGCGGGTCCTCCTACGAGCAGTACGTC. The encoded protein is CAIGGSSYEQYV.

CDR3 in amino acids: CASSYIKGQGARNEQFF. CDR3 nucleotides: TGTGCCAGCAGTTACATCAAGGGACAGGGGGCTCGCAATGAGCAGTTCTTC. This chain links TRBV6-2 or TRBV6-3 with TRBJ2-1, with 12 bases lining up with TRBD1. The trim removed 2 bases at V and 6 bases at J, leaving 8 bases unmatched. The CDR3 length is 17 residues. The germline V gene encodes CDR1 MNHEY and CDR2 SVGEGT.

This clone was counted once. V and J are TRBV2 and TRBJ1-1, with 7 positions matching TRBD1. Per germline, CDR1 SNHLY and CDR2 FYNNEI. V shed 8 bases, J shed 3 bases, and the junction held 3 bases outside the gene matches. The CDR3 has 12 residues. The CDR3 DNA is TGTGCCAGCGGGGGACAGCACACTGAAGCTTTCTTT. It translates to CASGGQHTEAFF.

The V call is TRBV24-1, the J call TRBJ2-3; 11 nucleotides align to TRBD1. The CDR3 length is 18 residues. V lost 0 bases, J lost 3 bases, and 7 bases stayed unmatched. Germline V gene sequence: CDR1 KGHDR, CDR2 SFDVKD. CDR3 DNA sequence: TGTGCCACCAGTGATTTGCTCGGGACAGGGGGGATGACAGATACGCAGTATTTT. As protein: CATSDLLGTGGMTDTQYF.

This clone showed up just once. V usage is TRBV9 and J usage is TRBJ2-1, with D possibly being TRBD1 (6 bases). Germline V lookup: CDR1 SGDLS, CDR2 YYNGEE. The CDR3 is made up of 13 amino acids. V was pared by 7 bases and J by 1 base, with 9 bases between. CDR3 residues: CASGQGSYNEQFF. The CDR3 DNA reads TGTGCCAGCGGGCAGGGGTCCTACAATGAGCAGTTCTTC.

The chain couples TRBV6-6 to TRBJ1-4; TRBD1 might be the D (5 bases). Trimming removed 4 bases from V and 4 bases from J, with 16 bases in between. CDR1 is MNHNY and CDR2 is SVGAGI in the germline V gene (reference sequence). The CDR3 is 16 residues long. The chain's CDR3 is CASSFTPGYRNEKLFF. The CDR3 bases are TGTGCCAGCAGTTTCACCCCAGGGTACCGTAATGAAAAACTGTTTTTT.

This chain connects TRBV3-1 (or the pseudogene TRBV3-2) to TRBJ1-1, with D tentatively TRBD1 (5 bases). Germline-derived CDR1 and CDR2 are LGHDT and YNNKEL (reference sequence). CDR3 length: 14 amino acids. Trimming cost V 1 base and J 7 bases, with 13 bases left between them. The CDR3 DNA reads TGTGCCAGCAGCCAAGCGCAGGGTAGAGGTGAAGCTTTCTTT. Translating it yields CASSQAQGRGEAFF.

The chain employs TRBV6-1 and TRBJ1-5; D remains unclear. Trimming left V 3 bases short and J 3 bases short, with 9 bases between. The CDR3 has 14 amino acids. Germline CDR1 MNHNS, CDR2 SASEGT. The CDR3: CASSEVGYNQPQHF. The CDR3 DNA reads TGTGCCAGCAGTGAGGTGGGCTACAATCAGCCCCAGCATTTT.

In DNA, the CDR3 is TGTGCCAGCAGCCAAGATCACAACCTCTATAATTCACCCCTCCACTTT. It translates to CASSQDHNLYNSPLHF. The chain is built from TRBV3-1 (or the pseudogene TRBV3-2) and TRBJ1-6; the D is unclear. V gave up 0 bases and J gave up 3 bases, with 9 bases separating them. Germline CDR1 reads LGHDT; CDR2 reads YNNKEL (reference sequence). The CDR3 runs 16 residues.

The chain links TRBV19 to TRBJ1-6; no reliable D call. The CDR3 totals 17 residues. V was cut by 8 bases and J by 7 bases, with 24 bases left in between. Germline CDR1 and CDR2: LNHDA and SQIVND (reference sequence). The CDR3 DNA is TGTGCCAGTTGCAGGTCCTCCCCTCCGTCCGTGAATTCACCCCTCCACTTT. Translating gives CASCRSSPPSVNSPLHF.

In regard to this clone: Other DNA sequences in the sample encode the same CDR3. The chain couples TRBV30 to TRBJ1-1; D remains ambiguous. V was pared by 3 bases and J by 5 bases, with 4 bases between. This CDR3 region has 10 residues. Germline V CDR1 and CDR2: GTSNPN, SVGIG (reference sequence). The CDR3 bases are TGTGCCTGGAGGCGGACTGAAGCTTTCTTT. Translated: CAWRRTEAFF.

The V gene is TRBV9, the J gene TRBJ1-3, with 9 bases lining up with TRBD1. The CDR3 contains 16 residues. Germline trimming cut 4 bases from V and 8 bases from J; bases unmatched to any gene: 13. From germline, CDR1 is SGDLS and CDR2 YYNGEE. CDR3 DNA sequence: TGTGCCAGCAGCTTCACGACCGGGACAGGGAGTGACACCATATATTTT. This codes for CASSFTTGTGSDTIYF.

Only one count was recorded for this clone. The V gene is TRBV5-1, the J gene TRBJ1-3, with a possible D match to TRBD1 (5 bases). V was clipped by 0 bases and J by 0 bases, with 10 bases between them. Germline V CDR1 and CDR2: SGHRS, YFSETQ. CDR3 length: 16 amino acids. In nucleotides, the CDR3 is TGCGCCAGCAGCTTGGGCGGGACGGACTCTGGAAACACCATATATTTT. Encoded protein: CASSLGGTDSGNTIYF.

For the CDR3, the DNA is TGTGCCAGCAGTGAGGCGGCTACCGGGGAGCTGTTTTTT. Translating gives CASSEAATGELFF. This sequence joins TRBV2 and TRBJ2-2; D unclear. The CDR3 consists of 13 residues. The V end was cut by 3 bases, the J end by 5 bases, with 7 bases between. Germline CDR1 reads SNHLY; CDR2 reads FYNNEI.

The CDR3, as DNA: TGCGCCAGCAGCCCTGGACAGGGGGCCTCTGGAAACACCATATATTTT. Amino acids: CASSPGQGASGNTIYF. This chain links TRBV4-1 with TRBJ1-3; TRBD1 aligns across 11 bases. CDR3 size: 16 residues. Germline CDR1 reads MGHRA; CDR2 reads YSYEKL. The V and J ends lost 4 bases and 0 bases, in that order; junction bases with no gene match: 2.

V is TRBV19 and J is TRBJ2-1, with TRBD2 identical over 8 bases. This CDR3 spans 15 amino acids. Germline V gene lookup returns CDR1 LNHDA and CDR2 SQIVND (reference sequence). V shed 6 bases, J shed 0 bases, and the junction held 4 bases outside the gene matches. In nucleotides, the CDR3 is TGTGCCAGTAGCCACGGGGGGGGCTCCTACAATGAGCAGTTCTTC. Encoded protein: CASSHGGGSYNEQFF.

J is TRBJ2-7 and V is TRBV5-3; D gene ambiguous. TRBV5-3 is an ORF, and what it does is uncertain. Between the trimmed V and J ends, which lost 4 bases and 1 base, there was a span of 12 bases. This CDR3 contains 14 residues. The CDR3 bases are TGTGCCAGAAGCGAAACCTCTCGGTCCTACGAGCAGTACGTC. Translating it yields CARSETSRSYEQYV.

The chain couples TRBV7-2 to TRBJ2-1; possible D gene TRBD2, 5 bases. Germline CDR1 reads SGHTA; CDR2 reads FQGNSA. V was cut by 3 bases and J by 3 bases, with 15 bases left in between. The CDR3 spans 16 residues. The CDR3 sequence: CASSLTTMRVYNEQFF. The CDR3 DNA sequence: TGTGCCAGCAGCTTGACTACGATGAGGGTCTACAATGAGCAGTTCTTC.

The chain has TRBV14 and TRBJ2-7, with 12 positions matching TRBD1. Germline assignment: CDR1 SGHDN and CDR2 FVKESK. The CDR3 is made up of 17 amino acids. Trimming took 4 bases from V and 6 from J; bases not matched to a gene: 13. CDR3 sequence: CASSPNPRDRGHGEQYV. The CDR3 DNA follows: TGTGCCAGCAGCCCCAATCCCCGGGACAGGGGGCATGGCGAGCAGTACGTC.

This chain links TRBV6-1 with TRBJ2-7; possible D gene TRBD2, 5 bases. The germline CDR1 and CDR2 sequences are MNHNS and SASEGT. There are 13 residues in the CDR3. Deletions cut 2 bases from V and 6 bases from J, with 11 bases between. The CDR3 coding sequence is TGTGCCAGCAGTGAATCCGGGGTTCCCGAGCAGTACGTC. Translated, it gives CASSESGVPEQYV.

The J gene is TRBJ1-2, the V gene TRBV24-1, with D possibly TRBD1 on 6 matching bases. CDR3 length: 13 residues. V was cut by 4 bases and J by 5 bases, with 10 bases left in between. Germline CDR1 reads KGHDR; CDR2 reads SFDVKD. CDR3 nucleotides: TGTGCCACCAGTGACAATGGACAGTATGGCTACACCTTC. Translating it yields CATSDNGQYGYTF.

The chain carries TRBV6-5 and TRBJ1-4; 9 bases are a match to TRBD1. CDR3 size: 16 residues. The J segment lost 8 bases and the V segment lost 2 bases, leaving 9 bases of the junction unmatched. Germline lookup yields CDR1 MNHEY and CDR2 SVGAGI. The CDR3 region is CASSYLPGQGNEKLFF. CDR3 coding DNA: TGTGCCAGCAGTTACCTTCCGGGACAGGGTAACGAAAAACTGTTTTTT.